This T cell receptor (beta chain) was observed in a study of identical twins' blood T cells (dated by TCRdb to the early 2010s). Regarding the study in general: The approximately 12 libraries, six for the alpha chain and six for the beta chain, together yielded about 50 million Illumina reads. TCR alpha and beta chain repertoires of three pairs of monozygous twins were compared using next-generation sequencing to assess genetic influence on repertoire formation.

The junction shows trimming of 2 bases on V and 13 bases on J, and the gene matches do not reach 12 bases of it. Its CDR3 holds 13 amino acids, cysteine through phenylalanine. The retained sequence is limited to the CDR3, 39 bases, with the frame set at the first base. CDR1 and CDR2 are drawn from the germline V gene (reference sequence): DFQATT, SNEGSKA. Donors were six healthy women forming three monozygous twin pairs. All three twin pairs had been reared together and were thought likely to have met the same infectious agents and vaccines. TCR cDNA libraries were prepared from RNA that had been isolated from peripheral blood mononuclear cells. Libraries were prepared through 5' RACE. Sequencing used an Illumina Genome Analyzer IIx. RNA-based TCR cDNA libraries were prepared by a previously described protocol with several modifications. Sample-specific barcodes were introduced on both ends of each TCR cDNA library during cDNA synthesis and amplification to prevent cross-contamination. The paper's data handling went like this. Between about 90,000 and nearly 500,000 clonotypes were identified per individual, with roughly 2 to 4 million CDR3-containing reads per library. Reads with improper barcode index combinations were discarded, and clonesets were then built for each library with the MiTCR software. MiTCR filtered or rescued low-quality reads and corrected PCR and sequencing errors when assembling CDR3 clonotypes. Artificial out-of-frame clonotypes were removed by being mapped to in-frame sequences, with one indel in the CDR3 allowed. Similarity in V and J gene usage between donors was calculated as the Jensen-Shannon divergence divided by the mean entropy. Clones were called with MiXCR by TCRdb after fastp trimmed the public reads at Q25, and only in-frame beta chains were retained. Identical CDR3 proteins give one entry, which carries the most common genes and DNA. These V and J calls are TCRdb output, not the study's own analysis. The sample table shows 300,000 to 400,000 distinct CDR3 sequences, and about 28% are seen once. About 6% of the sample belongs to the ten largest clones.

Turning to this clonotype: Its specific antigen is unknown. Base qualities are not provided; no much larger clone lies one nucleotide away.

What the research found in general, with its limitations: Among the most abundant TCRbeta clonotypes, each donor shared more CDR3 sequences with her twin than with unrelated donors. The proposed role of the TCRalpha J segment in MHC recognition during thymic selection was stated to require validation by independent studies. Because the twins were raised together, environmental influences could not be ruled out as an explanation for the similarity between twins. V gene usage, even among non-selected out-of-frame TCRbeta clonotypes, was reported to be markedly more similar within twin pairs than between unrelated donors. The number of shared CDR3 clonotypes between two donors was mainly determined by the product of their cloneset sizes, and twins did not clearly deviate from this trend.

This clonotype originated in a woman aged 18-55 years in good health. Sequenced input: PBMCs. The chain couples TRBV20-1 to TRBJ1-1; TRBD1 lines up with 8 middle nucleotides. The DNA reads TGCAGTGCTAGAAATGAGGGCGGACAGGGCCTTTTCTTT. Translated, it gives CSARNEGGQGLFF.